Sequencing of this T cell receptor beta chain was carried out in a study of monozygotic twins with inflammatory bowel disease. TCRdb re-called the 5' RACE reads and catalogs CDR3 proteins one per entry, DNA excluded. Its table lists 330,000 or so distinct CDR3 sequences. No T cells were sorted before total RNA was taken from whole blood. The sample was blood. This TCR derives from a human donor with ulcerative colitis or Crohn's disease, or a healthy co-twin of an affected twin (not recorded which).

CDR3 sequence reads: CATSSLTSGVQFF. This sequence joins TRBV15 and TRBJ2-1; TCRdb selects TRBD2, and the lack of DNA leaves this call unchecked. Germline CDR1 reads LNHNV; CDR2 reads YYDKDF (reference sequence). CDR3 size: 13 residues. The full variable domain, in which reference TRBV15 and TRBJ2-1 provide the parts outside the CDR3, is DAMVIQNPRYQVTQFGKPVTLSCSQTLNHNVMYWYQQKSSQAPKLLFHYYDKDFNNEADTPDNFQSRRPNTSFCFLDIRSPGLGDTAMYLCATSSLTSGVQFFGPGTRLTVL.